This is a list of T cell receptor beta chains from one sample in a study of T cell changes during pregnancy in multiple sclerosis. Produced via immunoSEQ multiplex PCR; TCRdb's table is partial and in-frame only. The table has 70,000 or so clones, 75% to 95% seen once; the top ten hold approximately 0.41%. The input for sequencing was CD4+ T cells from peripheral blood mononuclear cells, taken before pregnancy. The receptors were sampled from a female donor with multiple sclerosis, enrolled in a pregnancy study. CDR3s include the opening cysteine and the closing phenylalanine or tryptophan. Each record gives: D gene, J gene, clone size, V gene, CDR3 DNA, CDR3 protein. The D gene is left open where the match is weak. Rows may omit the clone size; those that give it use once, few, many or a size class.

D gene: TRBD1
J gene: TRBJ1-1
clone size: -
V gene: TRBV10-2
CDR3 DNA: TGCGCCAGCAGTGAATCAGGGGGCAACACTGAAGCTTTCTTT
CDR3 protein: CASSESGGNTEAFF

D gene: -
J gene: TRBJ2-2
clone size: -
V gene: TRBV7-3
CDR3 DNA: TGTGCCAGCAGCTTACAAGGAGGGCAAACCGGGGAGCTGTTTTTT
CDR3 protein: CASSLQGGQTGELFF

D gene: -
J gene: TRBJ2-7
clone size: -
V gene: TRBV10-3
CDR3 DNA: TGTGCCATCAGTGAGACGGGGGAGCAGTACTTC
CDR3 protein: CAISETGEQYF

D gene: TRBD1
J gene: TRBJ1-2
clone size: once
V gene: TRBV13
CDR3 DNA: TGTGCCAGCAGCCTGACAGGGCCTAACTATGGCTACACCTTC
CDR3 protein: CASSLTGPNYGYTF

D gene: TRBD1
J gene: TRBJ1-4
clone size: -
V gene: TRBV4-2
CDR3 DNA: TGTGCCAGCAGCCAAGATAGCGGAATTGGACAGGGGAATGAAAAACTGTTTTTT
CDR3 protein: CASSQDSGIGQGNEKLFF

D gene: TRBD1
J gene: TRBJ1-4
clone size: -
V gene: TRBV19
CDR3 DNA: TGTGCCCCGGGGACAGACCCAACTAATGAAAAACTGTTTTTT
CDR3 protein: CAPGTDPTNEKLFF

D gene: -
J gene: TRBJ2-2
clone size: once
V gene: TRBV18
CDR3 DNA: TGTGCCAGCTCACCACAATACCAGGAAAACACCGGGGAGCTGTTTTTT
CDR3 protein: CASSPQYQENTGELFF

D gene: TRBD2
J gene: TRBJ2-5
clone size: -
V gene: TRBV15
CDR3 DNA: TGTGCCACCAGCAGAGTAGGAGGGGCTAGCGGGTGGCAGACCCAGTACTTC
CDR3 protein: CATSRVGGASGWQTQYF

D gene: -
J gene: TRBJ1-1
clone size: -
V gene: TRBV27
CDR3 DNA: TGTGCCAGCAGTCTTACTTGGACAAACACTGAAGCTTTCTTT
CDR3 protein: CASSLTWTNTEAFF

D gene: -
J gene: TRBJ2-1
clone size: -
V gene: TRBV5-1
CDR3 DNA: TGCGCCAGCAGCTTCCAGGCAACTAATGAGCAGTTCTTC
CDR3 protein: CASSFQATNEQFF

D gene: -
J gene: TRBJ2-5
clone size: -
V gene: TRBV7-2
CDR3 DNA: TGTGCCAGCAGCTTATGGGCAGGGCAAGAGACCCAGTACTTC
CDR3 protein: CASSLWAGQETQYF

D gene: -
J gene: TRBJ2-7
clone size: -
V gene: TRBV5-4
CDR3 DNA: TGTGCCAGCAGCTTGGTTGGTGACTCCTCCTACGAGCAGTACTTC
CDR3 protein: CASSLVGDSSYEQYF

D gene: -
J gene: TRBJ1-3
clone size: few
V gene: TRBV21-1
CDR3 DNA: TGTGTTGTTCCCTCCGGGACAGGGATTTATGGAAACACCATATATTTT
CDR3 protein: CVVPSGTGIYGNTIYF

D gene: -
J gene: TRBJ1-1
clone size: -
V gene: TRBV15
CDR3 DNA: TGTGCCACCAGCAGAGATTTAAACACTGAAGCTTTCTTT
CDR3 protein: CATSRDLNTEAFF

D gene: -
J gene: TRBJ1-6
clone size: -
V gene: TRBV5-6
CDR3 DNA: TGTGCCAGCAGCGTTTTGGACAGAAATCTATTTTCACCCCTCCACTTT
CDR3 protein: CASSVLDRNLFSPLHF

D gene: -
J gene: TRBJ1-2
clone size: -
V gene: TRBV19
CDR3 DNA: TGTGCCAGTAGTATCGGAGTACTCGGTGGCTACACCTTC
CDR3 protein: CASSIGVLGGYTF

D gene: -
J gene: TRBJ1-1
clone size: -
V gene: TRBV10-3
CDR3 DNA: TGTGCCACCGCAGGGGCCTCCTTAGACACTGAAGCTTTCTTT
CDR3 protein: CATAGASLDTEAFF

D gene: TRBD1
J gene: TRBJ2-2
clone size: -
V gene: TRBV5-1
CDR3 DNA: TGCGCCAGCAGCATGGGACAGGGGAACACCGGGGAGCTGTTTTTT
CDR3 protein: CASSMGQGNTGELFF

D gene: TRBD2
J gene: TRBJ2-7
clone size: -
V gene: TRBV7-8
CDR3 DNA: TGTGCCAGCAGCCAGAGGGCGGGGGAGTCCTACGAGCAGTACTTC
CDR3 protein: CASSQRAGESYEQYF

D gene: -
J gene: TRBJ1-1
clone size: -
V gene: TRBV13
CDR3 DNA: TGTGCCAGCAGCTTAGGCCAGGGGAGGGACACTGAAGCTTTCTTT
CDR3 protein: CASSLGQGRDTEAFF

D gene: TRBD2
J gene: TRBJ2-3
clone size: -
V gene: TRBV19
CDR3 DNA: TGTGCCAGTAGTACTCATCGCACCGGGACTAGCGGGAGGGGAGATACGCAGTATTTT
CDR3 protein: CASSTHRTGTSGRGDTQYF

D gene: -
J gene: TRBJ1-2
clone size: once
V gene: TRBV9
CDR3 DNA: TGTGCCAGCAGCGTAGCGGGCCAGGGGCTGCCCTATGGCTACACCTTC
CDR3 protein: CASSVAGQGLPYGYTF

D gene: TRBD1
J gene: TRBJ1-5
clone size: -
V gene: TRBV7-8
CDR3 DNA: TGTGCCAGCAGCTTAGCGACAGGGAATCAGCCCCAGCATTTT
CDR3 protein: CASSLATGNQPQHF

D gene: -
J gene: TRBJ1-2
clone size: -
V gene: TRBV5-6
CDR3 DNA: TGTGCCAGCAGCCCCGATTGGCGGGTAGGCTACACCTTC
CDR3 protein: CASSPDWRVGYTF

D gene: TRBD1
J gene: TRBJ1-2
clone size: -
V gene: TRBV10-3
CDR3 DNA: TGTGCCATCAAGCCAGGGCAGGGGGCTCAAGGCTACACCTTC
CDR3 protein: CAIKPGQGAQGYTF

D gene: -
J gene: TRBJ1-1
clone size: -
V gene: TRBV9
CDR3 DNA: TGTGCCAGCAGCGCCCCACTTGGGGACTGGGGGGTTGGCACTGAAGCTTTCTTT
CDR3 protein: CASSAPLGDWGVGTEAFF

D gene: TRBD2
J gene: TRBJ2-5
clone size: -
V gene: TRBV6-5
CDR3 DNA: TGTGCCAGCAGTTGGGGGGGGCAAGAGACCCAGTACTTC
CDR3 protein: CASSWGGQETQYF

D gene: -
J gene: TRBJ1-1
clone size: -
V gene: TRBV7-8
CDR3 DNA: TGTGCCAGCAGCTCCGGCGGTTGGGAAGCTTTCTTT
CDR3 protein: CASSSGGWEAFF

D gene: TRBD1
J gene: TRBJ1-2
clone size: -
V gene: TRBV13
CDR3 DNA: TGTGCCAGCAGCTTCTGGATAGGGGGCTCTCTAGCCACCTTC
CDR3 protein: CASSFWIGGSLATF

D gene: -
J gene: TRBJ2-1
clone size: -
V gene: TRBV10-3
CDR3 DNA: TGTGCCATCAGTGGGACTAACTCCTACAATGAGCAGTTCTTC
CDR3 protein: CAISGTNSYNEQFF

D gene: TRBD2
J gene: TRBJ2-2
clone size: -
V gene: TRBV4-3
CDR3 DNA: TGCGCCAGCAGCCGCGGGGGGGCCTCCACCGGGGAGCTGTTTTTT
CDR3 protein: CASSRGGASTGELFF

D gene: -
J gene: TRBJ1-3
clone size: -
V gene: TRBV10-3
CDR3 DNA: TGTGCCATCAGTGCGGTCTCTGGAAACACCATATATTTT
CDR3 protein: CAISAVSGNTIYF

D gene: TRBD2
J gene: TRBJ2-1
clone size: -
V gene: TRBV7-2
CDR3 DNA: TGTGCCAGCAGCACAACTAGCGGGGGCTACAATGAGCAGTTCTTC
CDR3 protein: CASSTTSGGYNEQFF

D gene: -
J gene: TRBJ1-6
clone size: -
V gene: TRBV28
CDR3 DNA: TGTGCCAGCATTCCTGCGAGCTCCTATAATTCACCCCTCCACTTT
CDR3 protein: CASIPASSYNSPLHF

D gene: TRBD1
J gene: TRBJ2-1
clone size: -
V gene: TRBV14
CDR3 DNA: TGTGCCAGCAGCGACCTCAGGGGGACAGAGATCTACAATGAGCAGTTCTTC
CDR3 protein: CASSDLRGTEIYNEQFF

D gene: -
J gene: TRBJ2-2
clone size: -
V gene: TRBV5-4
CDR3 DNA: TGTGCCAGCAGCTTGAACGGGGTGGTGGTAGGCGGGGAGCTGTTTTTT
CDR3 protein: CASSLNGVVVGGELFF